The next 22 T cell receptor beta chains were all read from a single sample in a study of T cells in Graves' hyperthyroidism and ophthalmopathy. TCR beta CDR3 regions were amplified from RNA. The HTBI primer set drove a first-round RT-PCR of the TCR CDR3. TCRdb reprocessed the multiplex PCR reads via MiXCR and lists one record per CDR3 protein. The sample holds about 740,000 distinct CDR3 sequences, 12% to 15% seen once. The sample consisted of blood. All receptors come from a young woman with Graves' hyperthyroidism.

This clonotype was recorded a few times. V usage is TRBV6-2 or TRBV6-3 and J usage is TRBJ2-1; D is possibly TRBD1 (6 bases). V was clipped by 0 bases and J by 15 bases, with 12 bases between them. The CDR3 consists of 12 residues. Germline V gene lookup returns CDR1 MNHEY and CDR2 SVGEGT. CDR3 loop: CASSYSWGQGFF. CDR3 nucleotide sequence: TGTGCCAGCAGTTACTCCTGGGGGCAGGGGTTCTTC.

This clonotype was seen many times. The chain joins TRBV20-1 to TRBJ2-2; TRBD1 agrees at 7 bases. V shed 1 base, J shed 3 bases, and the junction held 8 bases outside the gene matches. Germline CDR1 reads DFQATT; CDR2 reads SNEGSKA (reference sequence). CDR3 length: 16 amino acids. The CDR3 bases are TGCAGTGCTAGAGGGACAGGCCTGGCGGACACCGGGGAGCTGTTTTTT. Translating it yields CSARGTGLADTGELFF.

This clonotype was counted a few times. This may be a read error, as it is one base from a much larger clone. The rearrangement links TRBV6-5 to TRBJ1-2, with no clear D. Trimming cost V 0 bases and J 2 bases, with 7 bases left between them. The CDR3 has 14 residues. CDR1 is MNHEY, CDR2 SVGAGI, per germline. The DNA for the CDR3 is TGTGCCAGCAGTTACTCGATAGGGAACTATGGCTACACCTTC. Amino acid sequence: CASSYSIGNYGYTF.

This clonotype came up many times. An end of the junction differs from the germline gene, which may be a read error. The rearrangement links TRBV5-1 to TRBJ2-7; 7 nucleotides match TRBD2. The V gene's germline CDR1 is SGHRS and CDR2 YFSETQ. The CDR3 length is 15 residues. This CDR3 is CASSLELAGTYEQYF. CDR3 in DNA: TGTGCCAGCAGCTTAGAATTAGCGGGTACCTACGAGCAGTACTTC. Full variable domain (missing parts from reference TRBV5-1 and TRBJ2-7): KAGVTQTPRYLIKTRGQQVTLSCSPISGHRSVSWYQQTPGQGLQFLFEYFSETQRNKGNFPGRFSGRQFSNSRSEMNVSTLELGDSALYLCASSLELAGTYEQYFGPGTRLTVT.

The CDR3 protein is CSIAPGFGLAGVEQYF. The CDR3 bases are TGCAGCATCGCTCCCGGATTCGGGCTAGCGGGAGTTGAGCAGTACTTC. The chain links TRBV29-1 to TRBJ2-7, with 10 bases identical to TRBD2. The CDR3 is 16 amino acids. Germline V gene lookup returns CDR1 SQVTM and CDR2 ANQGSEA. The J segment lost 7 bases and the V segment lost 8 bases, leaving 20 bases of the junction unmatched.

The chain couples TRBV7-8 to TRBJ1-5, with D maybe TRBD1 (5 bases). The CDR3 has 14 amino acids. Trimming took 5 bases from V and 3 from J, leaving 11 bases between them. CDR1 and CDR2 from the germline V gene are SGHVS and FQNEAQ. For the CDR3, the DNA is TGTGCCAGCAGCCGGGGCTTTCCCAATCAGCCCCAGCATTTT. Translating it yields CASSRGFPNQPQHF. The full variable domain, its missing parts supplied by reference TRBV7-8 and TRBJ1-5, is GAGVSQSPRYKVAKRGQDVALRCDPISGHVSLFWYQQALGQGPEFLTYFQNEAQLDKSGLPSDRFFAERPEGSVSTLKIQRTQQEDSAVYLCASSRGFPNQPQHFGDGTRLSIL.

This clonotype has at least ten counts. The V and J genes are TRBV11-3 and TRBJ1-5; D may be TRBD1 (5 bases). This CDR3 region has 15 residues. With 4 bases removed from V and 4 bases from J, the gap between germline ends came to 14 bases. The germline gives CDR1 SGHNT, CDR2 YENEEA. The CDR3 region is CASSSPGLENQPQHF. CDR3 in DNA: TGTGCCAGCAGCTCCCCGGGACTGGAAAATCAGCCCCAGCATTTT. The full variable domain, rest sourced from reference TRBV11-3 and TRBJ1-5, is EAGVVQSPRYKIIEKKQPVAFWCNPISGHNTLYWYLQNLGQGPELLIRYENEEAVDDSQLPKDRFSAERLKGVDSTLKIQPAELGDSAVYLCASSSPGLENQPQHFGDGTRLSIL.

This clonotype was seen many times. The V and J genes are TRBV30 and TRBJ1-3; unclear D gene. The germline V and J ends were trimmed by 4 bases and 0 bases, with 13 bases remaining between them. The germline CDR1 and CDR2 sequences are GTSNPN and SVGIG (reference sequence). The CDR3 runs 15 residues. The CDR3 sequence is CAWTSTTFSGNTIYF. CDR3 nucleotides: TGTGCCTGGACCTCTACAACTTTCTCTGGAAACACCATATATTTT.

This clonotype was detected ten times or more. CDR3 in DNA: TGTGCCAGCAGTCTTTTCGGCAGGACTTCCGATACGCAGTATTTT. Translated, it gives CASSLFGRTSDTQYF. The V gene is TRBV7-3, the J gene TRBJ2-3; a weak D match, TRBD2 (5 bases). Germline CDR1 SGHTA, CDR2 FQGTGA. CDR3 length: 15 residues. V lost 6 bases, J lost 6 bases, and 19 bases lay in between.

This clonotype was seen many times. The V gene is TRBV7-9, the J gene TRBJ2-1; 10 nucleotides agree with TRBD1. The CDR3 length is 14 residues. The J segment lost 8 bases and the V segment lost 4 bases, leaving 5 bases of the junction unmatched. In germline, CDR1 is SEHNR, CDR2 FQNEAQ (reference sequence). CDR3 residues: CASSSTGGKDEQFF. The CDR3, as DNA: TGTGCCAGCAGCTCGACAGGGGGCAAGGATGAGCAGTTCTTC.

The chain links TRBV24-1 to TRBJ2-3, with 7 positions matching TRBD1. This CDR3 is built from 14 residues. V shed 3 bases and J 9 bases; nucleotides not matched to a gene: 8. Germline lookup yields CDR1 KGHDR and CDR2 SFDVKD. Written as DNA, the CDR3 is TGTGCCACCAGTGATAACCTGACAGGGAGAACGCAGTATTTT. This sequence encodes CATSDNLTGRTQYF.

The V gene is TRBV30, the J gene TRBJ2-1; tentative D call: TRBD2 (6 bases). The V end was cut by 0 bases, the J end by 4 bases, with 16 bases between. This CDR3 is built from 16 residues. Per the germline V gene, CDR1 is GTSNPN and CDR2 is SVGIG (reference sequence). The CDR3 nucleotides read TGTGCCTGGAGTGTACAGAGCGGGTTAAAGTACAATGAGCAGTTCTTC. Amino acids: CAWSVQSGLKYNEQFF.

This chain links TRBV4-2 with TRBJ1-2; D ambiguous. CDR1 and CDR2 from the germline V gene are LGHNA and YNFKEQ. The CDR3 consists of 18 residues. V dropped 7 bases and J dropped 2 bases, with 26 bases sitting between them. The CDR3 DNA follows: TGTGCCAGCACCCCAGAAGGACGGACCAGAAATTTAAACTATGGCTACACCTTC. This encodes CASTPEGRTRNLNYGYTF.

The genes are TRBV27 and TRBJ2-7; D gene unclear. CDR3 length: 15 residues. Germline CDR1 reads MNHEY; CDR2 reads SMNVEV (reference sequence). The germline V and J ends were trimmed by 0 bases and 0 bases, with 9 bases remaining between them. The CDR3 here is CASSLSRGDSYEQYF. The CDR3 nucleotides are TGTGCCAGCAGTTTATCGCGTGGGGACTCCTACGAGCAGTACTTC.

Many counts were recorded for this clonotype. The chain uses TRBV6-1 and TRBJ2-5, with unresolved D. V lost 8 bases and J lost 2, with 9 bases in between. The CDR3 totals 12 residues. Germline V lookup: CDR1 MNHNS, CDR2 SASEGT. In DNA form, the CDR3 reads TGTGCCAGCGGCGGCGGACAAGAGACCCAGTACTTC. This gives the protein CASGGGQETQYF.

The V and J genes are TRBV10-1 and TRBJ2-7, with 8 bases fitting TRBD1. Trimming at V came to 6 bases and at J to 5 bases, leaving 9 bases not matched to a gene. The CDR3 has 14 amino acids. Germline V gives CDR1 WNHNN, CDR2 SYGVQD (reference sequence). CDR3 in amino acids: CASSDLDRVDEQYF. The CDR3 coding sequence is TGCGCCAGCAGCGATTTGGACAGGGTCGACGAGCAGTACTTC.

Comments on this clonotype: A single base separates this from a much larger clone, so it may be a read error. The chain employs TRBV2 and TRBJ2-7, with a weak D call TRBD1 (5 bases). Germline V gene sequence: CDR1 SNHLY, CDR2 FYNNEI. The CDR3 runs to 13 residues. V lost 4 bases and J 7 bases, leaving 14 bases between the germline ends. This CDR3 reads CASSVWGYNEQYF. The CDR3 bases are TGTGCCAGCAGTGTTTGGGGCTACAATGAGCAGTACTTC.

The V and J genes are TRBV6-5 and TRBJ2-6; TRBD1 matches at 8 bases. Germline values: CDR1 MNHEY, CDR2 SVGAGI. V lost 0 bases to trimming and J lost 2 bases; unmatched junction nucleotides: 9. This CDR3 region has 19 residues. The CDR3 loop reads CASSYSVGQESTGANVLTF. CDR3 DNA: TGTGCCAGCAGTTACTCGGTGGGACAGGAATCCACTGGGGCCAACGTCCTGACTTTC.

The sample holds many counts of this clonotype. J is TRBJ2-7 and V is TRBV7-9, with D possibly matching TRBD2 (6 bases). V shed 2 bases and J shed 3 bases, with 8 bases lying between them. The CDR3 has 13 residues. In germline, CDR1 is SEHNR, CDR2 FQNEAQ (reference sequence). CDR3 nucleotides: TGTGCCAGCAGCTTAATGACTAGCTACGAGCAGTACTTC. This sequence encodes CASSLMTSYEQYF. The whole variable domain, remainder taken from reference TRBV7-9 and TRBJ2-7, is DTGVSQNPRHKITKRGQNVTFRCDPISEHNRLYWYRQTLGQGPEFLTYFQNEAQLEKSRLLSDRFSAERPKGSFSTLEIQRTEQGDSAMYLCASSLMTSYEQYFGPGTRLTVT.

This clonotype appeared a few times. The V and J genes are TRBV27 and TRBJ2-5; 9 positions match TRBD1. Germline loops: CDR1 MNHEY, CDR2 SMNVEV (reference sequence). V dropped 7 bases and J dropped 5; count of bases not matched to a gene: 11. The CDR3 sequence is 15 residues long. DNA of the CDR3: TGTGCCAGCAAGCTCGACAGGGGGGTCGGGGAGACCCAGTACTTC. Its protein is CASKLDRGVGETQYF.

This clonotype was recorded at least ten times. This chain connects TRBV10-3 to TRBJ2-1; TRBD2 agrees at 7 bases. The CDR3 covers 15 residues. Germline CDR1 ENHRY, CDR2 SYGVKD. V dropped 4 bases and J dropped 7; count of bases not matched to a gene: 10. In DNA form, the CDR3 reads TGTGCCATCAGTGTGGAGGGAGGGCCTGGGAATGAGCAGTTCTTC. It yields the protein CAISVEGGPGNEQFF.

In the case of this clonotype: A much larger clone is a single base away; this may be a read error. The rearrangement uses TRBV11-2 and TRBJ2-5; D gene unclear. V was cut by 0 bases and J by 0 bases, with 2 bases left in between. The germline V gene encodes CDR1 SGHAT and CDR2 FQNNGV. The CDR3 loop spans 13 amino acids. CDR3 bases: TGTGCCAGCAGCTTAGAGTACCAAGAGACCCAGTACTTC. Translating gives CASSLEYQETQYF.